The 23 T cell receptor beta chains reported below all come from one sample, sequenced in a study of CD8 T cells in ankylosing spondylitis. Study-level findings and limits: Within ankylosing spondylitis blood, a TCR beta motif made up of several highly homologous variants appeared to be characteristic.

Their cognate antigens are unknown. TCRdb re-called the 5' RACE reads through MiXCR, storing one row per CDR3 protein. The data hold fewer than 750,000 distinct CDR3 sequences, with 19% observed a single time. Specimen: blood, either unsorted or a sorted T cell fraction (not recorded which). The receptors stem from a male donor with ankylosing spondylitis.

This clonotype has a handful of counts. The rearrangement joins TRBV6-1 to TRBJ1-1; 7 bases match TRBD1. There are 13 residues in the CDR3. Germline CDR1 reads MNHNS; CDR2 reads SASEGT. The V segment lost 6 bases and the J segment 10 bases; nucleotides outside the gene matches: 11. CDR3 in amino acids: CASRRDRAFGAFF. As DNA, the CDR3 is TGTGCCAGCAGACGAGACAGGGCATTTGGAGCTTTCTTT.

There are many counts of this clonotype. Here the CDR3 DNA reads TGCGCCAGCAGCTTGCCCTCGGACAAGGGTTCACCCCTCCACTTT. This encodes CASSLPSDKGSPLHF. This chain connects TRBV5-1 to TRBJ1-6; tentatively, D is TRBD1 (5 bases). From germline, CDR1 is SGHRS and CDR2 YFSETQ. Between the trimmed V and J ends, which lost 1 base and 9 bases, there was a span of 14 bases. The CDR3 consists of 15 residues. The variable domain in full, with the rest retrieved from reference TRBV5-1 and TRBJ1-6, is KAGVTQTPRYLIKTRGQQVTLSCSPISGHRSVSWYQQTPGQGLQFLFEYFSETQRNKGNFPGRFSGRQFSNSRSEMNVSTLELGDSALYLCASSLPSDKGSPLHFGNGTRLTVT.

Only a few counts were recorded for this clonotype. For the CDR3, the DNA is TGTGCCAGCAGCCCGATTGCCCTAGCTGGGAATGAGCAGTTCTTC. This codes for CASSPIALAGNEQFF. This chain joins TRBV7-2 and TRBJ2-1; maybe TRBD2 (5 bases). Trimming pared 5 bases from V and 7 bases from J, leaving 18 bases between. CDR1 and CDR2 from the germline V gene are SGHTA and FQGNSA. This CDR3 is 15 amino acids long.

This clonotype was seen a few times. This chain joins TRBV7-3 and TRBJ2-3, with D perhaps TRBD1 or TRBD2 (5 bases each). Trimming pared 4 bases from V and 2 bases from J, leaving 19 bases between. This CDR3 has 17 amino acids. The V gene's germline CDR1 is SGHTA and CDR2 FQGTGA. CDR3 in DNA: TGTGCCAGCAGCTCAAAGGGGTTGGACTCGTACACAGATACGCAGTATTTT. Amino acid sequence: CASSSKGLDSYTDTQYF.

This clonotype was detected only once. The chain joins TRBV10-3 to TRBJ2-1; 9 positions match TRBD2. The CDR3 loop spans 17 amino acids. Germline V gene lookup returns CDR1 ENHRY and CDR2 SYGVKD. With 0 bases clipped from V and 5 bases from J, the junction kept 8 bases outside the gene matches. The CDR3: CAISESRASGDNNEQFF. The CDR3 bases are TGTGCCATCAGTGAGTCTCGTGCTAGCGGGGACAACAATGAGCAGTTCTTC.

This clonotype was seen more than once but under ten times. This chain connects TRBV29-1 to TRBJ2-5, with 7 bases matching TRBD2. The CDR3 extends over 12 amino acids. The trim removed 1 base at V and 14 bases at J, leaving 10 bases unmatched. Germline V gene sequence: CDR1 SQVTM, CDR2 ANQGSEA. The DNA for the CDR3 is TGCAGCGTTGAAGTTTGGAGGGAGGGCCTTTACTTC. It specifies CSVEVWREGLYF.

The chain recombines TRBV28 with TRBJ2-5; 10 nucleotides match TRBD1. The CDR3 sequence is 15 residues long. CDR1 and CDR2 from the germline V gene are MDHEN and SYDVKM. J gave up 5 bases and V 5 bases, and 8 bases lay outside the gene matches. The CDR3 loop is CASSRGTGVGETQYF. CDR3 nucleotide sequence: TGTGCCAGCAGTAGAGGGACAGGGGTGGGGGAGACCCAGTACTTC.

This chain uses TRBV28 with TRBJ1-1; D remains ambiguous. From germline, CDR1 is MDHEN and CDR2 SYDVKM. The CDR3 loop spans 16 amino acids. V gave up 3 bases and J gave up 0 bases, with 14 bases separating them. The CDR3 DNA reads as TGTGCCAGCAGTTTGGGATGGACCAACTTGAACACTGAAGCTTTCTTT. Translation: CASSLGWTNLNTEAFF.

This clonotype showed up just a few times. The chain carries TRBV4-3 and TRBJ2-3; possible D gene TRBD2, 5 bases. The length of the CDR3 is 13 residues. V lost 0 bases to trimming and J lost 4 bases, with 5 bases between them. Germline V gives CDR1 LGHNA, CDR2 YSLEER. This chain's CDR3 is CASSQEEADTQYF. The CDR3 bases are TGCGCCAGCAGCCAAGAGGAGGCAGATACGCAGTATTTT.

This clonotype was picked up a small number of times. The chain links TRBV20-1 to TRBJ1-1; no clear D. V was shortened by 0 bases and J by 6 bases, with 11 bases between the two germline ends. The germline gives CDR1 DFQATT, CDR2 SNEGSKA (reference sequence). The CDR3 has 13 amino acids. CDR3 sequence (DNA): TGCAGTGCTAGAGATCCTGCCAGGCCTGAAGCTTTCTTT. This sequence encodes CSARDPARPEAFF.

This clonotype was recorded a few times. The chain is built from TRBV12-3 or TRBV12-4 and TRBJ2-7; D is ambiguous. This CDR3 is built from 14 residues. V lost 1 base and J lost 0, with 7 bases in between. CDR3 loop: CASSLGPRSYEQYF. The DNA of the CDR3 is TGTGCCAGCAGTTTAGGACCCCGCTCCTACGAGCAGTACTTC.

This clonotype has only a few counts. The rearrangement uses TRBV5-5 and TRBJ2-5; 9 bases are a match to TRBD2. The V and J ends lost 4 bases and 5 bases, in that order; junction bases with no gene match: 15. Germline CDR1 reads SGHKS; CDR2 reads YYEKEE (reference sequence). This CDR3 has 17 amino acids. CDR3 loop: CASSLGASGALGETQYF. CDR3 nucleotides: TGTGCCAGCAGCCTGGGGGCTAGCGGGGCCCTGGGGGAGACCCAGTACTTC.

For this clonotype: An end of the junction does not agree with germline; a read error may underlie this. The chain joins TRBV3-1 to TRBJ2-7, with TRBD2 matching 9 bases. Germline values: CDR1 LGHDT, CDR2 YNNKEL (reference sequence). This CDR3 spans 18 amino acids. CDR3 protein: CATSQDQASGISTYEQYF. In nucleotides, the CDR3 is TGTGCCACCAGCCAAGATCAGGCTAGCGGGATATCCACCTACGAGCAGTACTTC.

In this sample, this clonotype turned up many times. The V call is TRBV4-3, the J call TRBJ2-5; D is unclear. Trimming removed 3 bases from V and 2 bases from J, with 7 bases in between. CDR1 and CDR2 from the germline V gene are LGHNA and YSLEER. The CDR3 consists of 13 residues. CDR3 region: CASSHSSQETQYF. The CDR3 DNA follows: TGCGCCAGCAGCCACAGCAGTCAAGAGACCCAGTACTTC.

This sequence joins TRBV7-9 and TRBJ2-2; 9 bases agree with TRBD2. This CDR3 is 15 amino acids long. Germline CDR1 and CDR2: SEHNR and FQNEAQ (reference sequence). CDR3 sequence: CAPVEREVSTGELFF. In DNA form, the CDR3 reads TGTGCACCGGTCGAGCGGGAGGTATCCACCGGGGAGCTGTTTTTT.

Comments on this clonotype: This may be a read error, as it is one base from a much larger clone. Without the conserved terminal phenylalanine or tryptophan, this CDR3 likely stems from a read error. The J gene is TRBJ2-1, the V gene TRBV12-3 or TRBV12-4, with 9 nucleotides matching TRBD1. After removal of 3 bases from V and 6 bases from J, the junction contained 3 bases not matched to a gene. This CDR3 has 14 amino acids. As DNA, the CDR3 is TGTGCCAGCAGTTTTTGGGGACAGGGCAATGAGCAGTTCTCC. Protein product: CASSFWGQGNEQFS.

The chain is built from TRBV9 and TRBJ2-3; perhaps TRBD1 as D (5 bases). Germline values: CDR1 SGDLS, CDR2 YYNGEE. The CDR3 runs to 14 residues. V dropped 3 bases and J dropped 0 bases, with 8 bases sitting between them. The CDR3 DNA is TGTGCCAGCAGCGGACAGCGTAGCACAGATACGCAGTATTTT. Protein product: CASSGQRSTDTQYF.

The sample holds a few counts of this clonotype. The chain recombines TRBV20-1 with TRBJ1-6, with D perhaps TRBD1 (6 bases). Trimming stripped 6 bases from V and 8 bases from J, with 11 bases between. CDR1 is DFQATT, CDR2 SNEGSKA, per germline (reference sequence). The CDR3 extends over 12 amino acids. DNA of the CDR3: TGCAGTGCGTGGGGGGGGCATTCACCCCTCCACTTT. Amino acid sequence: CSAWGGHSPLHF.

V gene TRBV5-5 combines with J gene TRBJ2-1, with TRBD2 identical over 9 bases. V lost 1 base, J lost 8 bases, and 10 bases stayed unmatched. Germline V CDR1 and CDR2: SGHKS, YYEKEE (reference sequence). This CDR3 has 16 amino acids. The DNA for the CDR3 is TGTGCCAGCAGCTTGCGGGCTAGCGGGACGAGGGATGAGCAGTTCTTC. Protein: CASSLRASGTRDEQFF.

This clonotype was counted a few times. The genes are TRBV5-1 and TRBJ1-1; 8 bases align to TRBD1. The CDR3 runs to 14 residues. With V trimmed by 3 bases and J by 4 bases, 5 bases remained unmatched. Per germline, CDR1 SGHRS and CDR2 YFSETQ. Here the CDR3 reads CASSWGTGGTEAFF. Here the CDR3 DNA reads TGCGCCAGCAGCTGGGGTACAGGGGGCACTGAAGCTTTCTTT.

The table lists this clonotype with a few counts. The J gene is TRBJ2-7, the V gene TRBV9; 9 bases match TRBD2. V gave up 5 bases and J gave up 2 bases; unmatched junction bases: 5. In germline, CDR1 is SGDLS, CDR2 YYNGEE. CDR3 length: 14 amino acids. CDR3 in amino acids: CASRESSGAYEQYF. The CDR3 DNA is TGTGCCAGCAGGGAATCTAGCGGGGCCTACGAGCAGTACTTC.

This clonotype turned up a few times. CDR3 sequence: CASSFIAGAYNEQFF. DNA for the CDR3: TGTGCCAGCAGTTTTATCGCTGGGGCCTACAATGAGCAGTTCTTC. This sequence joins TRBV12-3 or TRBV12-4 and TRBJ2-1; the D is unclear. V gave up 3 bases and J gave up 2 bases, with 11 bases separating them. The CDR3 sequence is 15 residues long.

The gene calls are TRBV5-1 and TRBJ2-3, with 9 bases matching TRBD1. CDR1 SGHRS and CDR2 YFSETQ come from the germline V gene. After removal of 0 bases from V and 7 bases from J, the junction contained 12 bases not matched to a gene. The CDR3 spans 17 residues. The CDR3 here is CASSLDPPGQGKNTQYF. The CDR3 bases are TGCGCCAGCAGCTTGGACCCCCCGGGACAGGGAAAAAATACGCAGTATTTT.